Listed here is a single T cell receptor beta chain. The table lists this clonotype with many counts. Its antigen is currently not known. No base quality information exists; no much larger clone differs at one position. The record originates from a study of regulatory T cells in long-lasting Graves disease (dated by TCRdb to the early 2020s). General notes on the study: Persistent Graves' disease was defined as persistently positive TSH receptor autoantibodies together with antithyroid drug treatment for over 5 years. A total of around 35 samples were covered by TCR sequencing, comprising around 13 persistent and around 20 newly diagnosed Graves' disease patients. Persistent Graves' disease patients were compared with newly diagnosed Graves' disease patients by peripheral blood TCR sequencing and RNA sequencing. Antithyroid drugs had been taken for roughly 10 years on average by persistent Graves' disease patients in the clinical cohort. The study was registered as a clinical trial and conducted in China.

The junction shows trimming of 0 bases on V and 5 bases on J, plus 11 bases between the germline ends. From its cysteine to its phenylalanine, the CDR3 spans 14 amino acids. Solely the CDR3 DNA is kept, with 42 bases framed from the first base. CDR1 and CDR2, per the germline V gene, are MNHEY and SVGAGI. What the work shows at the level of the full study, not this receptor alone: The authors acknowledged the small sample size as a limitation that may reduce accuracy. Compared with newly diagnosed patients, persistent Graves' disease patients had lower TCR Shannon entropy and fewer highly expanded clones, which suggests clonal expansion. Only peripheral blood was studied, because thyroid tissue, the primary lesion, was inaccessible. Preferential use of TRBV28, TRBJ1-2 and TRBJ2-5 was observed in persistent disease, whereas TRBV20-1 and TRBJ2-1 were favored in newly diagnosed disease. More public clonotypes were shared among persistent patients (approximately 3,000) than among newly diagnosed patients (roughly 1,000). Only the TCR beta chain was sequenced and analyzed.

The receptor library was made with multiplex PCR. TCRdb names Illumina HiSeq 4000 as the instrument used. To build TCR beta libraries, CDR3 regions were amplified by Arm-PCR using iRepertoire HTBI primers. Gel purification was performed on PCR products prior to sequencing. Under the source paper's analysis protocol: Gene usage analysis of CDR3 amino acid clonotypes used the roughly 60 TRBV and about 13 TRBJ segments found across samples. COPE and FqMerger were used to merge filtered high-quality paired reads into contigs. BLAST was used to align contigs to IMGT TRBV, TRBD and TRBJ reference genes, with CDR3 defined following IMGT. Clonotypes above 0.1% frequency were classified as highly expanded clones. Shannon entropy was used to measure repertoire diversity, and the Gini coefficient was used to measure V-J evenness. Clonotypes shared by more than one individual were considered public. The public reads were run again by TCRdb, first through fastp at Q25 and then through MiXCR, and only productive beta chains were kept. CDR3 protein sequences are deduplicated, and each keeps its most common genes and DNA. The V and J calls come from TCRdb's annotation, not from the publication. In this sample the table shows around 400,000 distinct CDR3 sequences, roughly 23% of which occur a single time. Less than 30% of the sample is in the top ten clones.

Taken with the paper, the label for time point translates to: persistent/refractory GD, antithyroid drugs over 5 years with positive TRAb. For both TCR sequencing and RNA sequencing, RNA was extracted from PBMCs in TRIzol. The diagnosis of Graves' disease followed American Thyroid Association guidelines. The patients came from an endocrinology department in Xi'an, China. Each patient gave approximately 10 milliliters of peripheral blood, collected in an EDTA anticoagulant tube. Ficoll Paque Plus density gradient separation was used to isolate PBMCs, and no additional T cell sorting was done. RNA quality was checked with an Agilent 2100 Bioanalyzer and agarose gel, and concentration with a NanoDrop 2000.

The specimen comprised peripheral blood mononuclear cells (PBMCs), sampled when the disease was refractory, from a patient treated with antithyroid drugs. The chain is encoded by TRBV6-5 joined to TRBJ2-7, with the identity of the D gene unclear. This TCR derives from a woman aged 40 to 49 with Graves disease. Donor details come from another sample of the same person, matched by shared clones. CDR3 protein: CASSYSGATHEQYF. The DNA sequence is given as TGTGCCAGCAGTTACTCGGGTGCGACCCACGAGCAGTACTTC.